This T cell receptor beta chain was retrieved from a study of response to subunit inactivated influenza vaccine. V lost 0 bases and J lost 1, with 16 bases in between. Per germline, CDR1 DFQATT and CDR2 SNEGSKA (reference sequence). This CDR3 comprises 16 residues. TCRdb reprocessed the RT-PCR reads via MiXCR and lists one record per CDR3 protein. The table has about 540,000 distinct CDR3 sequences, approximately 22% seen once; the top ten hold about 3%. These same data were also listed under a study on T cells expressing NK-cell markers. From that report: The cDNA for TCR beta came from 5'RACE template switching with UMIs. One of the eight sequenced donors was seronegative, whereas the other seven were HCMV-seropositive.

This chain connects TRBV20-1 to TRBJ2-7; D possibly corresponds to TRBD2 (6 bases). Sequenced material: CD4+ T cells sorted from PBMCs, taken 12 days after vaccination. The source is a man between 50 and 59 years old who received an inactivated influenza vaccine. The CDR3 sequence: CSARDPGAGRSYEQYF. In DNA form, the CDR3 reads TGCAGTGCTAGAGATCCCGGGGCAGGGAGGTCCTACGAGCAGTACTTC.